The clone carrying this TCR beta chain was seen a single time. This entry comes from a study of technical replicates of blood from several donors. Sequenced by immunoSEQ multiplex PCR; TCRdb stores in-frame clones only, minus some. The top ten clones hold 0.38% of a sample with tens of thousands of clones, 94% of them seen once. CDR3 length: 13 residues. The germline V gene has CDR1 SNHLY and CDR2 FYNNEI. The sequencing input was T cells isolated from PBMCs. The genes are TRBV2 and TRBJ2-7; 8 bases align to TRBD1. The sequence was obtained from a human donor in good health. The CDR3, as DNA: TGTGCTAAGACCGGGACAGGAGCATACGAGCAGTACTTC. It codes for CAKTGTGAYEQYF.